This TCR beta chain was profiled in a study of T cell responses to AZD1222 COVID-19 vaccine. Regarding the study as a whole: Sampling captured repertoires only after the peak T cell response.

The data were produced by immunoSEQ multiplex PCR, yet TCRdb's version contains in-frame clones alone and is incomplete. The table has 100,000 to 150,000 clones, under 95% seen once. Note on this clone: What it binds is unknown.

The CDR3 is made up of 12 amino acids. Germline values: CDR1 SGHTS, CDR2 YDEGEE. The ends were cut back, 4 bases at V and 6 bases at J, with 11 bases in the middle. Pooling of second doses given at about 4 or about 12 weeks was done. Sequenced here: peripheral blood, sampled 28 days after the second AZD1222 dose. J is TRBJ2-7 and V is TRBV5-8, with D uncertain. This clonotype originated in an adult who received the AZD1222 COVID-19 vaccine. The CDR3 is CASSPLRSEQYF. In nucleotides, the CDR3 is TGTGCCAGCAGCCCCCTACGCAGCGAGCAGTACTTC.